A selection of T cell receptor beta chains follows, all from one sample in a study of CD8 T cells in Susac syndrome. TCRdb used MiXCR to reprocess the immunoSEQ multiplex PCR reads, holding one entry per CDR3 protein. This table has roughly 80,000 distinct CDR3 sequences, approximately 94% appearing once. Sequenced material: CD4+ T cells from PBMCs. These receptor sequences come from a human donor with Susac syndrome. The CDR3 runs from the conserved cysteine through the conserved F or W. The D gene is left open where the match is weak. For some rows the clone size is stated as once, few or many, or as a class when expanded; others skip it.

clone_size	d_call	j_call	v_call	cdr3_aa	cdr3_nt
.	.	TRBJ1-3	TRBV15	CATSREGSAGNTIYF	TGTGCCACCAGCAGGGAGGGATCTGCGGGAAACACCATATATTTT
once	TRBD2	TRBJ2-5	TRBV7-2	CASSLGVAGPETQYF	TGTGCCAGCAGCTTAGGGGTAGCGGGACCTGAGACCCAGTACTTC
.	.	TRBJ2-5	TRBV2	CASGVGYWETQYF	TGTGCCAGCGGTGTGGGGTACTGGGAGACCCAGTACTTC
.	.	TRBJ2-5	TRBV10-3	CAISATTETQYF	TGTGCCATCAGCGCAACTACGGAGACCCAGTACTTC
.	TRBD1	TRBJ2-3	TRBV7-2	CASSLRGTGKIDTQYF	TGTGCCAGCAGCTTACGCGGGACAGGGAAGATAGATACGCAGTATTTT
few	.	TRBJ2-7	TRBV28	CASSLAGPPYEQYF	TGTGCCAGCAGTTTGGCGGGGCCACCCTACGAGCAGTACTTC
.	TRBD2	TRBJ2-3	TRBV20-1	CSAPERGPSRDAQYF	TGCAGCGCTCCCGAGCGGGGGCCCAGCAGGGATGCGCAGTATTTT
once	.	TRBJ2-2	TRBV9	CASSVEGTSNTGELFF	TGTGCCAGCAGCGTAGAGGGGACATCGAACACCGGGGAGCTGTTTTTT
.	TRBD1	TRBJ1-5	TRBV12-3/TRBV12-4	CASSPDRGPNQPQHF	TGTGCCAGCAGTCCGGACAGGGGCCCGAATCAGCCCCAGCATTTT
once	.	TRBJ2-6	TRBV7-8	CASSQRRSIGPMVGANVLTF	TGTGCCAGCAGCCAACGAAGATCTATCGGGCCCATGGTGGGGGCCAACGTCCTGACTTTC
once	.	TRBJ2-1	TRBV24-1	CATSVGSSYNEQFF	TGTGCCACCAGTGTAGGGAGCTCCTACAATGAGCAGTTCTTC
.	TRBD1	TRBJ2-5	TRBV5-6	CASSPRGQGQETQYF	TGTGCCAGCAGCCCGAGGGGACAGGGACAAGAGACCCAGTACTTC
.	TRBD1	TRBJ1-1	TRBV5-1	CASSQGQATEAFF	TGCGCCAGCAGCCAGGGACAGGCAACCGAAGCTTTCTTT
.	TRBD2	TRBJ2-1	TRBV27	CASSRLAGGLIEQFF	TGTGCCAGCAGCAGGCTAGCGGGGGGTTTGATTGAGCAGTTCTTC
.	.	TRBJ1-2	TRBV11-1	CATGRTLSGYTF	TGTGCCACCGGGCGGACGCTTAGTGGCTACACCTTC
.	.	TRBJ1-5	TRBV29-1	CSVEEGGPQHF	TGCAGCGTTGAAGAGGGGGGGCCCCAGCATTTT
.	TRBD1	TRBJ1-6	TRBV20-1	CSARSLGQDNSPLHF	TGCAGTGCTAGAAGTCTAGGACAGGATAATTCACCCCTCCACTTT
.	TRBD1	TRBJ1-6	TRBV18	CASSPPGTVNSPLHF	TGTGCCAGCTCACCGCCCGGGACAGTGAATTCACCCCTCCACTTT
.	.	TRBJ2-1	TRBV7-2	CASSSRSGAQGYNEQFF	TGTGCCAGCAGCTCCCGGTCAGGGGCGCAGGGTTACAATGAGCAGTTCTTC
.	.	TRBJ1-6	TRBV7-2	CASLSGGSLNSPLHF	TGTGCCAGCCTCTCCGGTGGCTCATTAAATTCACCCCTCCACTTT
.	.	TRBJ1-3	TRBV9	CASSEIHGNTIYF	TGTGCCAGCAGCGAAATTCATGGAAACACCATATATTTT
.	.	TRBJ1-1	TRBV10-3	CAISAGIYTEAFF	TGTGCCATCAGTGCAGGGATCTACACTGAAGCTTTCTTT
.	.	TRBJ2-1	TRBV7-8	CASSDRRGSPNEQFF	TGTGCCAGCAGCGACCGAAGGGGATCGCCCAATGAGCAGTTCTTC
.	TRBD1	TRBJ1-2	TRBV5-1	CASSSNTGGSGYTF	TGCGCCAGCAGCTCCAATACAGGGGGCTCTGGCTACACCTTC
.	TRBD2	TRBJ2-5	TRBV3-1	CASSQRGGQETQYF	TGTGCCAGCAGCCAGCGGGGGGGCCAAGAGACCCAGTACTTC
.	TRBD1	TRBJ1-6	TRBV2	CASSGVDRGNSPLHF	TGTGCCAGCAGTGGGGTAGACAGGGGTAATTCACCCCTCCACTTT
.	.	TRBJ1-5	TRBV19	CASREDGYSNQPQHF	TGTGCCAGTAGAGAGGACGGTTATAGCAATCAGCCCCAGCATTTT
few	.	TRBJ2-7	TRBV18	CASSPRGPPENYEQYF	TGTGCCAGCTCACCACGAGGGCCCCCGGAAAATTACGAGCAGTACTTC